This passage covers 22 T cell receptor beta chains from one sample sequenced in a study of control samples from healthy donors and cancer patients. Some clones are missing from TCRdb's copy, which holds only in-frame ones; the method was immunoSEQ multiplex PCR. The profile shows about 110,000 clones, just under 85% of them singletons. Sequencing was performed on blood. These receptors were collected from a young man in good health.

The sample holds one count of this clone. This chain links TRBV18 with TRBJ2-2; D might be TRBD2 (6 bases). With 3 bases removed from V and 1 base from J, the gap between germline ends came to 9 bases. In germline, CDR1 is KGHSH, CDR2 LQKENI. CDR3 size: 15 residues. The DNA for the CDR3 is TGTGCCAGCTCACCGGCGGGAAGGAACACCGGGGAGCTGTTTTTT. Its protein product is CASSPAGRNTGELFF.

The chain combines TRBV5-6 with TRBJ2-1, with D possibly TRBD2 on 5 matching bases. The CDR3 has 15 residues. The germline V gene has CDR1 SGHDT and CDR2 YYEEEE. With 2 bases removed from V and 6 bases from J, the gap between germline ends came to 15 bases. The CDR3 is CASSFLDRDSNEQFF. The CDR3 nucleotides are TGTGCCAGCAGCTTTCTCGACCGGGATTCCAATGAGCAGTTCTTC.

The chain combines TRBV24-1 with TRBJ2-5, with D tentatively TRBD1 (6 bases). V gave up 3 bases and J gave up 5 bases, with 18 bases separating them. Germline CDR1 KGHDR, CDR2 SFDVKD. The CDR3 is 16 residues long. The CDR3, as DNA: TGTGCCACCAGTGATCCGGGACAAGGGTGGTGGGAGACCCAGTACTTC. It codes for CATSDPGQGWWETQYF.

The gene calls are TRBV28 and TRBJ2-6, with TRBD1 matching 9 bases. Germline CDR1 MDHEN, CDR2 SYDVKM. This CDR3 is built from 17 residues. The ends lost 6 bases at V and 2 bases at J; junction bases unmatched: 8. CDR3 residues: CASSRPTGGTGANVLTF. For the CDR3, the DNA is TGTGCCAGCAGCCGGCCGACAGGGGGGACTGGGGCCAACGTCCTGACTTTC.

The chain uses TRBV18 and TRBJ2-1; D remains ambiguous. V lost 3 bases to trimming and J lost 4 bases, with 1 base between them. Germline V lookup: CDR1 KGHSH, CDR2 LQKENI. The CDR3 loop spans 11 amino acids. The CDR3 nucleotides are TGTGCCAGCTCACCTTACAATGAGCAGTTCTTC. Protein product: CASSPYNEQFF.

The table lists this clone with a few counts. A junction boundary mismatches the germline segment, possibly from a read error. This rearrangement joins TRBV7-7 to TRBJ1-1, with D unresolved. The germline CDR1 and CDR2 sequences are SSHAT and FNYEAQ (reference sequence). This CDR3 spans 13 amino acids. The DNA for the CDR3 is TGTGCTAGCAGCCAGCAGGTGAACACTGAAGCTTTCTTT. Amino acids: CASSQQVNTEAFF.

The V call is TRBV18, the J call TRBJ2-3; 7 nucleotides match TRBD1. The V gene's germline CDR1 is KGHSH and CDR2 LQKENI. V lost 3 bases to trimming and J lost 5 bases; unmatched junction nucleotides: 5. This CDR3 is 14 amino acids long. The CDR3 reads CASSPTGQVDTQYF. For the CDR3, the DNA is TGTGCCAGCTCACCCACCGGACAGGTAGATACGCAGTATTTT.

The sample holds one count of this clone. This chain joins TRBV5-6 and TRBJ1-2; D gene ambiguous. CDR1 is SGHDT and CDR2 is YYEEEE in the germline V gene. V lost 6 bases to trimming and J lost 0 bases, with 15 bases between them. This CDR3 is 15 amino acids long. CDR3 DNA: TGTGCCAGCACCAACCCGACCCTAGCTAACTATGGCTACACCTTC. Amino acids: CASTNPTLANYGYTF.

V usage is TRBV3-1 (or the pseudogene TRBV3-2) and J usage is TRBJ1-1; tentatively, D is TRBD1 (6 bases). Germline V gene data show CDR1 as LGHDT and CDR2 as YNNKEL (reference sequence). This CDR3 is built from 14 residues. Trimming removed 5 bases at V and 1 base at J, with 11 bases between. The CDR3 sequence is CASSDDRRNTEAFF. As DNA, the CDR3 is TGTGCCAGCAGCGATGACAGGCGGAACACTGAAGCTTTCTTT.

V is TRBV13 and J is TRBJ2-3; TRBD2 matches at 7 bases. The CDR3 extends over 13 amino acids. The germline V gene has CDR1 PRHDT and CDR2 FYEKMQ (reference sequence). With V trimmed by 7 bases and J by 0 bases, 1 base remained unmatched. The CDR3: CASKGGSTDTQYF. The CDR3 DNA reads TGTGCCAGCAAGGGAGGGAGCACAGATACGCAGTATTTT.

The chain links TRBV13 to TRBJ2-5; possible D gene TRBD1, 6 bases. The germline V and J ends were trimmed by 0 bases and 2 bases, with 7 bases remaining between them. This CDR3 is 14 amino acids long. Germline V gives CDR1 PRHDT, CDR2 FYEKMQ (reference sequence). The CDR3 spells CASSLGDRQETQYF. CDR3 sequence (DNA): TGTGCCAGCAGCTTAGGGGACAGACAAGAGACCCAGTACTTC.

The rearrangement links TRBV29-1 to TRBJ2-5, with TRBD1 identical over 9 bases. Germline V gene data show CDR1 as SQVTM and CDR2 as ANQGSEA. With 6 bases clipped from V and 4 bases from J, the junction kept 9 bases outside the gene matches. This CDR3 has 14 amino acids. The chain's CDR3 is CSVHGQGPAETQYF. CDR3 nucleotide sequence: TGCAGCGTCCATGGACAGGGGCCAGCAGAGACCCAGTACTTC.

This chain uses TRBV11-1 with TRBJ2-7; 8 nucleotides match TRBD1. The germline gives CDR1 SGHAT, CDR2 FQDESV (reference sequence). This CDR3 spans 16 amino acids. J lost 0 bases, V lost 4 bases, and 8 bases had no gene match. CDR3 nucleotides: TGTGCCAGCAGCTCTCGCCCGGGACAGGCCTCCTACGAGCAGTACTTC. Translation: CASSSRPGQASYEQYF.

This chain links TRBV12-3 or TRBV12-4 with TRBJ1-2, with a tentative D call TRBD1 (6 bases). The V end lost 8 bases, the J end lost 3 bases, and 13 bases lay between the germline ends. The CDR3 spans 13 residues. CDR3 in DNA: TGTGCCAGCGGGGGCCGGGTGGACTATGGCTACACCTTC. Encoded protein: CASGGRVDYGYTF.

The chain has TRBV21-1 and TRBJ2-7; no DNA check was done on the table's D call, TRBD2. TRBV21-1 is tagged as a pseudogene. There are 14 residues in the CDR3. The CDR3, as DNA: TGTGCCAGCAGCAAATTAGGGGGGGCAATGGAGCAGTACGTC. It codes for CASSKLGGAMEQYV.

The gene calls are TRBV15 and TRBJ1-2; possibly TRBD1 for D (6 bases). V lost 1 base and J 2 bases, leaving 17 bases between the germline ends. This CDR3 is built from 17 residues. Germline CDR1 LNHNV, CDR2 YYDKDF (reference sequence). The DNA for the CDR3 is TGTGCCACCAGCAGAGGGGAGGGGGGCCGAATCAACTATGGCTACACCTTC. This codes for CATSRGEGGRINYGYTF. The full variable domain, rest sourced from reference TRBV15 and TRBJ1-2, is DAMVIQNPRYQVTQFGKPVTLSCSQTLNHNVMYWYQQKSSQAPKLLFHYYDKDFNNEADTPDNFQSRRPNTSFCFLDIRSPGLGDTAMYLCATSRGEGGRINYGYTFGSGTRLTVV.

The chain uses TRBV9 and TRBJ2-5; tentatively, D is TRBD1 (7 bases). V lost 3 bases, J lost 5 bases, and 20 bases lay in between. CDR3 length equals 16 residues. The germline CDR1 and CDR2 sequences are SGDLS and YYNGEE. The CDR3 nucleotides are TGTGCCAGCAGCGCCCTGGGGACAGTACGGGGGGAGACCCAGTACTTC. It is translated as CASSALGTVRGETQYF.

V and J are TRBV24-1 and TRBJ2-5, with a weak D call TRBD1 (5 bases). CDR1 and CDR2 (germline): KGHDR, SFDVKD. With 4 bases removed from V and 5 bases from J, the gap between germline ends came to 16 bases. CDR3 length equals 15 residues. DNA of the CDR3: TGTGCCACCAGTGACGGACATGGAAGTTCGGAGACCCAGTACTTC. This sequence encodes CATSDGHGSSETQYF.

This sequence joins TRBV28 and TRBJ2-2, with D perhaps matching TRBD1 or TRBD2 (5 bases each). The germline V gene has CDR1 MDHEN and CDR2 SYDVKM. The CDR3 is 17 amino acids. The ends were cut back, 8 bases at V and 3 bases at J, with 22 bases in the middle. The CDR3 nucleotides read TGTGCCAGCCTAGATGTTCCCGGGACCCTATACACCGGGGAGCTGTTTTTT. It codes for CASLDVPGTLYTGELFF.

J is TRBJ1-1 and V is TRBV5-6; D possibly corresponds to TRBD1 (5 bases). Germline values: CDR1 SGHDT, CDR2 YYEEEE. This CDR3 is built from 14 residues. Trimming left V 7 bases short and J 1 base short, with 14 bases between. Here the CDR3 reads CASEKRQTNTEAFF. As DNA, the CDR3 is TGTGCCAGCGAAAAAAGACAGACGAACACTGAAGCTTTCTTT.

V and J are TRBV25-1 and TRBJ2-1, with 10 bases matching TRBD2. The length of the CDR3 is 16 residues. J gave up 5 bases and V 6 bases, and 10 bases lay outside the gene matches. Germline lookup yields CDR1 MGHDK and CDR2 SYGVNS. In DNA form, the CDR3 reads TGTGCCAGCAGCGTGAAGAGCGGGGGGGGGCACAATGAGCAGTTCTTC. Its protein is CASSVKSGGGHNEQFF.

V and J are TRBV24-1 and TRBJ1-5; D not certain. This CDR3 spans 12 amino acids. Trimming pared 4 bases from V and 3 bases from J, leaving 3 bases between. Germline loops: CDR1 KGHDR, CDR2 SFDVKD. The CDR3 protein is CATSDPNQPQHF. The CDR3 bases are TGTGCCACCAGTGACCCCAATCAGCCCCAGCATTTT.